This T cell receptor (beta chain) was documented in a study of CD8 T cells in ankylosing spondylitis. This clonotype was counted between two and nine times. Its matching antigen is unknown. TCRdb redid the calling of the 5' RACE reads with MiXCR, one entry per CDR3 protein. The sample comprises some 87,000 distinct CDR3 sequences, around 26% of which are singletons, and 45% to 65% rests with the top ten. Per germline, CDR1 SGHTA and CDR2 FQGNSA. The CDR3 spans 13 residues. V lost 3 bases to trimming and J lost 6 bases, with 8 bases between them. Study outcomes and limitations: CD8+ by phenotype, disease-linked clones were relatively rare in peripheral blood. Within ankylosing spondylitis blood, a TCR beta motif made up of roughly eight highly homologous variants appeared to be characteristic.

V is TRBV7-2 and J is TRBJ1-4; no firm D call. The specimen was blood, either unsorted or a sorted T cell fraction (not recorded which). The origin of this receptor is a male donor with ankylosing spondylitis or in good health (not recorded which). CDR3 bases: TGTGCCAGCAGCTTGAACAGAGATGAAAAACTGTTTTTT. As protein: CASSLNRDEKLFF.